This T cell receptor beta chain was obtained from a study of early T cells in non-severe SARS-CoV-2 infection. Study-wide results and limits: Missing private and CD4 specificities, VDJdb matching favored anti-spike CD8 responses.

This clonotype is a singleton in its sample. Its matching antigen is unknown. Germline V gene sequence: CDR1 MNHEY, CDR2 SMNVEV (reference sequence). This CDR3 has 14 amino acids. V was cut by 4 bases and J by 0 bases, with 10 bases left in between. cDNA molecules, individually, were tagged with unique molecular identifiers. TCRdb itself ran the 5' RACE reads through MiXCR, one entry per CDR3 protein. The data show under 85,000 distinct CDR3 sequences, 9.5% to 15% seen once. The specimen was whole blood. This chain uses TRBV27 with TRBJ2-7; a weak D match, TRBD2 (5 bases). The TCR was taken from an adult who was a healthcare worker with PCR-confirmed SARS-CoV-2 infection or an uninfected control (not recorded which). CDR3 nucleotides: TGTGCCAGCAGTTGGGGAGCTGGCTCCTACGAGCAGTACTTC. Its protein product is CASSWGAGSYEQYF.